One and the same sample provided the 8 T cell receptor beta chains below, sequenced in a study of cytomegalovirus exposure and HLA in healthy donors. A multiplex PCR was run with 60 Vbeta primers and 13 Jbeta primers. TCRdb's table, derived via immunoSEQ multiplex PCR, lists solely in-frame clones and lacks some. The sample lists about 68,000 clones; 75% to 90% were seen once. The sequencing input was PBMCs. The source is a human donor in good health.

This clone showed up just a few times. The rearrangement links TRBV7-8 to TRBJ2-7; TRBD1 might be the D (6 bases). The germline V and J ends were trimmed by 3 bases and 3 bases, with 21 bases remaining between them. This CDR3 is built from 17 residues. Germline lookup yields CDR1 SGHVS and CDR2 FQNEAQ. This chain's CDR3 is CASSLGRTVTSIYEQYF. The CDR3 coding sequence is TGTGCCAGCAGCTTGGGACGGACAGTGACTTCGATCTACGAGCAGTACTTC.

The chain couples TRBV6-6 to TRBJ1-1; D is unresolved. Germline lookup yields CDR1 MNHNY and CDR2 SVGAGI (reference sequence). This CDR3 comprises 14 residues. V lost 2 bases, J lost 4 bases, and 11 bases lay in between. The CDR3: CASSYVREGTEAFF. The CDR3 DNA reads as TGTGCCAGCAGTTACGTCAGAGAGGGCACTGAAGCTTTCTTT.

This clone has more than one count but fewer than ten. The chain has TRBV19 and TRBJ1-1; 10 positions match TRBD1. Losses at the gene ends were 6 bases for V and 7 bases for J; bases not matched to a gene: 11. Germline V gives CDR1 LNHDA, CDR2 SQIVND (reference sequence). The CDR3 loop spans 15 amino acids. CDR3 sequence reads: CASRKTGGGGGEAFF. CDR3 DNA sequence: TGTGCCAGTAGAAAGACAGGGGGCGGTGGAGGTGAAGCTTTCTTT.

The genes are TRBV10-1 and TRBJ2-2; TRBD1 might be the D (6 bases). V gave up 3 bases and J gave up 3 bases, with 8 bases separating them. Germline V CDR1 and CDR2: WNHNN, SYGVQD (reference sequence). The CDR3 is made up of 14 amino acids. This CDR3 reads CASSDYRDTGELFF. The CDR3 DNA follows: TGCGCCAGCAGTGATTACAGGGACACCGGGGAGCTGTTTTTT.

The chain uses TRBV29-1 and TRBJ2-1; a possible D gene is TRBD2 (6 bases). Germline CDR1 and CDR2: SQVTM and ANQGSEA. Trimming stripped 0 bases from V and 0 bases from J, with 9 bases between. The CDR3 has 15 residues. The CDR3 DNA sequence: TGCAGCGTTGAAGAACGGGGGAGCTCCTACAATGAGCAGTTCTTC. This sequence encodes CSVEERGSSYNEQFF.

This clone was detected only once. V is TRBV5-6 and J is TRBJ2-5; TRBD1 agrees at 8 bases. From germline, CDR1 is SGHDT and CDR2 YYEEEE. The CDR3 is made up of 16 amino acids. The V gene end was trimmed by 2 bases and the J gene end by 1 base; junction bases not matched to a gene: 7. The CDR3 spells CASSFDRGSPQETQYF. The CDR3 coding sequence is TGTGCCAGCAGCTTTGACAGGGGATCCCCCCAAGAGACCCAGTACTTC. The full variable domain, completed using reference TRBV5-6 and TRBJ2-5, is DAGVTQSPTHLIKTRGQQVTLRCSPKSGHDTVSWYQQALGQGPQFIFQYYEEEERQRGNFPDRFSGHQFPNYSSELNVNALLLGDSALYLCASSFDRGSPQETQYFGPGTRLLVL.

This clone was detected once. The chain combines TRBV7-2 with TRBJ2-7, with D possibly TRBD1 on 6 matching bases. Germline CDR1 SGHTA, CDR2 FQGNSA. The V end lost 5 bases, the J end lost 3 bases, and 14 bases lay between the germline ends. The length of the CDR3 is 14 residues. This CDR3 is CASSLQGVGYEQYF. The CDR3 bases are TGTGCCAGCAGCCTACAGGGTGTCGGCTACGAGCAGTACTTC.

CDR3 nucleotide sequence: TGTGCCAGCAGCCCAACAGGTCGGGGGGCGGCTGGCTACACCTTC. It is translated as CASSPTGRGAAGYTF. The V and J genes are TRBV5-6 and TRBJ1-2, with a weak D call TRBD1 (6 bases). CDR3 length: 15 residues. The germline V gene has CDR1 SGHDT and CDR2 YYEEEE. V was clipped by 4 bases and J by 7 bases, with 20 bases between them. The variable domain in full, with the rest retrieved from reference TRBV5-6 and TRBJ1-2, is DAGVTQSPTHLIKTRGQQVTLRCSPKSGHDTVSWYQQALGQGPQFIFQYYEEEERQRGNFPDRFSGHQFPNYSSELNVNALLLGDSALYLCASSPTGRGAAGYTFGSGTRLTVV.